The rows below give T cell receptor beta chains drawn from one sample of a study of T-cell reconstitution after alpha-beta-depleted transplantation in children. From the PCR reads, TCRdb called clonotypes with MiXCR, one entry per CDR3 protein. Of 780,000 or so distinct CDR3 sequences in the sample, roughly 15% were seen once. Sequencing was performed on PBMCs, mostly from graft donor cells, taken 360 days after TCRalphabeta/CD19-depleted stem cell transplant. The receptors here all came from a male patient younger than 18 who had a stem cell transplant for acute lymphoblastic leukemia, so the T cells may come from the graft donor. Each CDR3 is given without its conserved first and last residue. D genes are given only for firm matches.

>TRBD2|TRBJ2-2|TRBV28
ASSLSGGPNTGELF
>NA|TRBJ2-2|TRBV5-1
ASSLLEREWPGELF
>NA|TRBJ1-1|TRBV12-3/TRBV12-4
ASSLIGSGTAEAF
>NA|TRBJ2-2|TRBV4-2
ASSQPGELF
>NA|TRBJ1-1|TRBV29-1
SVAREGTEAF
>TRBD1|TRBJ2-2|TRBV27
ASSSGGNPYTGELF
>NA|TRBJ1-3|TRBV6-1
ASSQTHRDLGGNTIY
>NA|TRBJ2-1|TRBV7-9
ASSSPRDLIRNEQF
>NA|TRBJ2-1|TRBV28
ASSLRARWVQSSYNEQF
>NA|TRBJ2-1|TRBV29-1
SARTDYNEQF
>NA|TRBJ2-2|TRBV12-3/TRBV12-4
ASSSGVFLF
>NA|TRBJ2-7|TRBV27
ASGTRSALSYEQY
>NA|TRBJ2-4|TRBV12-3/TRBV12-4
ASSFLAGGKAENIQY
>NA|TRBJ2-1|TRBV5-1
ASSFYSGDRYNEQF
>NA|TRBJ1-2|TRBV27
ASSFARGAREGYT
>TRBD2|TRBJ2-3|TRBV7-2
ASSLVPSGRITDTQY
>TRBD2|TRBJ2-1|TRBV11-2
ASSLRALAGDDEQF
>TRBD2|TRBJ2-3|TRBV6-1
ASSATSGPTRTDTQY
>NA|TRBJ2-2|TRBV5-1
ASSLRLLDATGELF
>NA|TRBJ2-1|TRBV3-1
ASSQRTVYNEQF
>NA|TRBJ1-1|TRBV3-1
ASSQGGGLNTEAF
>TRBD2|TRBJ2-1|TRBV29-1
SVQTSDETYNEQF